This T cell receptor (beta chain) stems from a study of beta chain features in type 1 diabetes. Study-level background: Sorted cells numbering 107,917,701 were examined across all samples. General study results and limits: A closer apparent resemblance between naive, central memory and Treg TCRB repertoires was seen in patients than in healthy donors. TCRB CDR3 length was moderately but significantly reduced in all four CD4+ subsets of Type 1 diabetes patients. Junctions at VDJ sites from type 1 diabetes patients had fewer insertions and more deletions.

V lost 1 base and J lost 5; bases outside the gene matches: 7. This CDR3 is 16 amino acids long. The germline V gene has CDR1 LGHNA and CDR2 YSLEER. TCRB transcripts that were expressed got sequenced, as all of the isolated RNA had been reverse transcribed. Data came from immunoSEQ multiplex PCR; TCRdb stores just in-frame clones and leaves some out. The data hold roughly 350,000 clones, with approximately 10% observed a single time. This clone occurred a few times. Antigen: not known. Sequencing was done on a sample of naive CD4+ T cells from blood. The TCR was taken from a woman aged 25-40 years in good health. The chain couples TRBV4-3 to TRBJ2-2, with 7 bases matching TRBD2. CDR3 residues: CASSQAGAGVTGELFF. CDR3 nucleotide sequence: TGCGCCAGCAGCCAAGCCGGGGCGGGAGTGACCGGGGAGCTGTTTTTT.